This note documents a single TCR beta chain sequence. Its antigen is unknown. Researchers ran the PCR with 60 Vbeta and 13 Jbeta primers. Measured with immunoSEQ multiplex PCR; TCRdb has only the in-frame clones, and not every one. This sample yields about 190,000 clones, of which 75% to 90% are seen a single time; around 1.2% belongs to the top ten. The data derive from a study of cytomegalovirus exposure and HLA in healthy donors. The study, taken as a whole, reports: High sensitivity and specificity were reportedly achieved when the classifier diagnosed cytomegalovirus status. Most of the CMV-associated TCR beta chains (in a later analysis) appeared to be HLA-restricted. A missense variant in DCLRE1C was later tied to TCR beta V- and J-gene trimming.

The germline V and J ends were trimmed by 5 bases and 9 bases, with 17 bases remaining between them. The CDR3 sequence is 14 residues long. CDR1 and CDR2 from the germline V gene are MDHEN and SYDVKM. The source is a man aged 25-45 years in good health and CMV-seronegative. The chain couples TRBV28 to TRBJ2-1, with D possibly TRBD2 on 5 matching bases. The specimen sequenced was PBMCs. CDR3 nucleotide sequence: TGTGCCAGCAGTCCTCAGACCCACCGGGGTGAGCAGTTCTTC. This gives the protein CASSPQTHRGEQFF.